These T cell receptor beta chains were read from a single sample in a study of T cell responses to AZD1222 COVID-19 vaccine. Using immunoSEQ multiplex PCR, the repertoire was profiled, and TCRdb retains in-frame clones only, with some absent. Of around 94,000 clones in the sample, less than 90% were seen once. The input for sequencing was peripheral blood, taken on day 0 of AZD1222 vaccination. Receptors originate from an adult in good health. Both conserved end residues are trimmed from each CDR3. Rows may omit the clone size; those that give it use once, few, many or a size class.

-	TRBJ1-5	TRBV9	ASSEEGYSNQPQH
once	TRBJ1-2	TRBV11-2	ASSSLAGDFSYT
-	TRBJ1-2	TRBV9	ASSGGTYGYT
-	TRBJ2-3	TRBV29-1	SVIQSDRATDTQY
-	TRBJ2-2	TRBV6-1	ASSVSGGTNTGELF
medium-sized	TRBJ1-1	TRBV2	ASSEDGDIQNTEAF
-	TRBJ1-5	TRBV24-1	ATSDPGGSNQPQH
-	TRBJ2-7	TRBV5-5	ASRLGLYEQY
-	TRBJ1-4	TRBV5-6	ASRRDRAVEKLF
few	TRBJ1-6	TRBV28	ASSFGQGNSPLH
-	TRBJ1-3	TRBV7-7	ASSLAGPGTGNTIY
-	TRBJ1-6	TRBV4-3	ASSQGTGGRSPLH
-	TRBJ1-1	TRBV7-9	ASSWEKAGRKNTEAF
-	TRBJ1-1	TRBV7-8	ASSLEPGNTEAF
-	TRBJ1-3	TRBV4-1	ASSPPGAGGGRTGNTIY
-	TRBJ2-5	TRBV2	ASSDRAQETQY
once	TRBJ1-4	TRBV5-1	ASSPGPGREGEKLF
-	TRBJ1-4	TRBV12-3/TRBV12-4	ASSRSGGEKLF
-	TRBJ1-1	TRBV7-9	ASSLGQQNTEAF
-	TRBJ2-3	TRBV5-1	ASSLDLEGTDTQY
-	TRBJ2-3	TRBV19	ATRPAGSTDTQY
-	TRBJ1-3	TRBV10-2	ASARGLSGNTIY
-	TRBJ2-5	TRBV2	ASSPMGLAVQETQY
few	TRBJ1-1	TRBV12-3/TRBV12-4	ASTYTPTEAF
-	TRBJ2-7	TRBV7-9	ASSLGHYYEQY
-	TRBJ1-6	TRBV2	ASSEQVRSPLH
-	TRBJ2-7	TRBV10-3	AIRGDRRSSYEQY
-	TRBJ2-7	TRBV9	ASSPQPGLAEQY
-	TRBJ2-5	TRBV4-1	ASSQEEGGTQY
-	TRBJ1-1	TRBV4-1	ASSQVVGLSYTEAF
-	TRBJ1-2	TRBV6-5	ATRPGNYGYT
once	TRBJ2-1	TRBV14	ASSPLAGGPYNEQF
-	TRBJ1-6	TRBV30	AWSLGQGTPLH
-	TRBJ1-1	TRBV10-3	AIRGGLNTEAF
-	TRBJ1-2	TRBV19	ASSMVRQGLPNVYGYT
-	TRBJ1-1	TRBV12-5	ASGGTGFLNTEAF
-	TRBJ1-5	TRBV27	ASSFLGNQPQH
-	TRBJ1-1	TRBV13	ASGSQGTTEAF
-	TRBJ1-2	TRBV7-2	ASSSRARATNYGYT
-	TRBJ2-7	TRBV5-4	ASSLWQGYREQY
-	TRBJ2-3	TRBV5-1	ASSSLLTSGGADTQY
-	TRBJ2-1	TRBV24-1	ATSANGRSNEQF
once	TRBJ1-6	TRBV27	ASRQRTGGVSLH
-	TRBJ1-5	TRBV5-1	ASSLGGWSNQPQH
-	TRBJ1-5	TRBV7-2	ASSLWGEQPQH
-	TRBJ1-2	TRBV28	ASSFWRYGYT
few	TRBJ1-2	TRBV3-1/TRBV3-2	ASSQGPRARGYT
-	TRBJ1-5	TRBV6-5	ASSYSNSGVGPQH
-	TRBJ1-1	TRBV9	ASSVGTATEAF
-	TRBJ1-2	TRBV25-1	ASSESDREGYGYT
once	TRBJ2-3	TRBV24-1	ATSDPLQGSGDTQY
-	TRBJ2-7	TRBV7-6	ASSLESASYEQY
once	TRBJ2-3	TRBV5-6	ASSLGSSGGFTDTQY
once	TRBJ2-7	TRBV5-1	ASRDGGDYEQY
-	TRBJ2-1	TRBV16	ASSQPSGGYNEQF
once	TRBJ2-3	TRBV19	ASSIAGFHTQY
-	TRBJ1-2	TRBV29-1	SAPKQTGGTLDYGYT
-	TRBJ2-1	TRBV6-1	ASNDREVFSYNEQF
-	TRBJ1-1	TRBV4-1	ASSLGGADTEAF